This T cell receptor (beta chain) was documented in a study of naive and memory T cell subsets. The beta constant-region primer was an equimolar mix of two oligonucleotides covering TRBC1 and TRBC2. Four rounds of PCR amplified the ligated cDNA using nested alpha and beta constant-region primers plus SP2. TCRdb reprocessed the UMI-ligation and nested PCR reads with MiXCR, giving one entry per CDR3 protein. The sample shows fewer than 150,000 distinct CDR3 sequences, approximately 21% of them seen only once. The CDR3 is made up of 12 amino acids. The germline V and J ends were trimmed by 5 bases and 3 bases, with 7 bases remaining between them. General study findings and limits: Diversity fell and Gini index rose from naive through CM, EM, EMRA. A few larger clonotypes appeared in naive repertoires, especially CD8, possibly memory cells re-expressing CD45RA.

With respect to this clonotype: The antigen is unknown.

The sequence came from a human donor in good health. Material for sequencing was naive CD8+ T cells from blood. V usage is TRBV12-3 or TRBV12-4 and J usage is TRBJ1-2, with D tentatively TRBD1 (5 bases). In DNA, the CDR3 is TGTGCCAGCAGTGGGGCGGACTATGGCTACACCTTC. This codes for CASSGADYGYTF.